This T cell receptor (beta chain) was captured by sequencing in a study of vaccination effects on CD4 cells after COVID-19. Trimming removed 5 bases from V and 0 bases from J, with 19 bases in between. The germline gives CDR1 SGHTA, CDR2 FQGNSA. This CDR3 comprises 18 residues. On this clone itself: The antigen remains undetermined.

Data came from immunoSEQ multiplex PCR; TCRdb stores just in-frame clones and leaves some out. This sample has just under 45,000 clones, with around 81% found just once. Antigen-specific CD4+ T cells expanded by the ViraFEST assay with viral peptide pools were then sequenced. When around 9 days of culture had elapsed, CD4+ T cells were isolated. Vaccine recipients lacked prior SARS-CoV-2 infection and had negative nucleocapsid antibodies. The clonotype comes from a human donor who received a COVID-19 vaccine. The chain recombines TRBV7-2 with TRBJ2-2; no clear D gene. The material was CD4+ T cells from PBMCs cultured with SARS-CoV-2 spike peptides, obtained before COVID-19 vaccination. The CDR3 spells CASSSSGWQFSNTGELFF. DNA of the CDR3: TGTGCCAGCAGCAGTTCCGGTTGGCAGTTCTCGAACACCGGGGAGCTGTTTTTT.